Reported below is one TCR beta chain. This record comes from a study of blood T cell repertoires in COVID-19. Study-level background: T cells, B-cell-depleted T cells, or PBMCs provided the cDNA or gDNA that served as material.

The CDR3 is 14 amino acids. Trimming took 1 base from V and 9 from J, leaving 13 bases between them. The germline V gene encodes CDR1 SGHVS and CDR2 FQNEAQ. Per the authors' pipeline: How many nucleated cells were present was estimated from reference gene primer amplification. The data were produced by immunoSEQ multiplex PCR, yet TCRdb's version contains in-frame clones alone and is incomplete. Clone size and V and J calls were adopted from that table, with D and trimming inferred from the DNA. The table has about 330,000 clones, about 87% seen once. Study members were between 18 and 89 years old and lived in 25 or so US regions. Cohort 3 donors counted as recovered after two negative PCRs, clearance, or resolved symptoms.

The source is a woman aged 25 to 39 who had recovered from COVID-19. The specimen was PBMCs or T cells enriched from blood (not recorded which). The V gene is TRBV7-8, the J gene TRBJ2-1, with D perhaps TRBD1 (8 bases). The CDR3 bases are TGTGCCAGCAGCTTAGGAACAGGGGGGGGTGAGCAGTTCTTC. Its protein product is CASSLGTGGGEQFF.